This section outlines one TCR beta chain sequence together with its context. The antigen is unknown. This sample is part of a study of T cell responses to AZD1222 COVID-19 vaccine. Whole-study results and caveats: Repertoires were obtained solely post-peak T cell response.

This CDR3 is built from 16 residues. Trimming removed 4 bases from V and 4 bases from J; junction bases left unmatched: 10. Germline V gene lookup returns CDR1 SGDLS and CDR2 YYNGEE. Measured with immunoSEQ multiplex PCR; TCRdb has only the in-frame clones, and not every one. The table has under 140,000 clones, approximately 90% seen once; the top ten hold over 1.5%. The rearrangement joins TRBV9 to TRBJ2-5; 10 nucleotides agree with TRBD2. The sequenced sample was peripheral blood, obtained on day 0 of AZD1222 vaccination. This receptor was identified in an adult in good health. Here the CDR3 DNA reads TGTGCCAGCAGCCCTGGAGAGAGCGGGAGGGGAGAGACCCAGTACTTC. Protein product: CASSPGESGRGETQYF.